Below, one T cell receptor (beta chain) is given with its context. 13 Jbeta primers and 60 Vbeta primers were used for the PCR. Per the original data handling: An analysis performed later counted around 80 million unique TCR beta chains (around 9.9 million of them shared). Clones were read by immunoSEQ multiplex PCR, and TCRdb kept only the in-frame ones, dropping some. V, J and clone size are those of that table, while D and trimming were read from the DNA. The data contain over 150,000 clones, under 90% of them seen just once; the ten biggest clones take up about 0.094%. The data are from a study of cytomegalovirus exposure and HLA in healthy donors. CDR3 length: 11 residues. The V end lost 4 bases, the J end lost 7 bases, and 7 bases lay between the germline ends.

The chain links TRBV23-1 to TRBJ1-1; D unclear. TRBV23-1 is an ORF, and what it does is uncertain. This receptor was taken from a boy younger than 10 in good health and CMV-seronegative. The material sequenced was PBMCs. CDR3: CASSRQDEAFF. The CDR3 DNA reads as TGCGCCAGCAGTCGCCAGGATGAAGCTTTCTTT.